Included here is one T cell receptor beta chain sequence, with context. The sample comes from a study of blood T cell repertoires in COVID-19. The overall study: Sites across the United States, Italy and Spain contributed samples from acute and convalescent COVID-19. Sources were T cells, B-cell-depleted T cells, or PBMCs; the material itself was cDNA or gDNA.

The V and J ends lost 4 bases and 3 bases, in that order; junction bases with no gene match: 1. Germline V lookup: CDR1 LGHNA, CDR2 YSLEER. The CDR3 runs 13 residues. TCRdb's copy holds only in-frame clones and misses some; the assay was immunoSEQ multiplex PCR. The sample lists around 190,000 clones; 60% to 85% were seen once. The sample consisted of peripheral blood. The V and J genes are TRBV4-3 and TRBJ2-3, with 7 bases fitting TRBD1. The source is a woman between 45 and 65 years old with active or convalescent COVID-19. The CDR3 here is CASSPGQTDTQYF. Here the CDR3 DNA reads TGCGCCAGCAGCCCGGGACAGACAGATACGCAGTATTTT.